This TCR beta chain was sequenced during a study of T cell repertoires in cytomegalovirus infection. Overall study context: Both CMV infection and a matching HLA type were indicated by public TCR beta signatures. General study findings and limits: Dominant in the ex vivo response were TCR beta clonotypes restricted by HLA-C and specific for CMV. People with CMV and the relevant HLA were identified by cumulative public TCR beta family frequency.

TCRdb itself ran the reads through MiXCR, one entry per CDR3 protein. Found here are some 220,000 distinct CDR3 sequences, 9% to 15% of them singletons; the top ten hold 1.6%. This clonotype was seen at least ten times. No antigen is known for it. This CDR3 has 15 residues. With 5 bases clipped from V and 7 bases from J, the junction kept 10 bases outside the gene matches. Germline loops: CDR1 SGHVS, CDR2 FQNEAQ. Specimen: PBMCs. The receptor was derived from a human donor in good health (CMV status not recorded). Some clones in this sample may be carry-over from other donors' samples. The chain joins TRBV7-8 to TRBJ1-4, with 7 bases aligning to TRBD1. The CDR3 loop is CASSMDRPRSEKLFF. The CDR3 DNA sequence: TGTGCCAGCAGCATGGACAGGCCAAGAAGTGAAAAACTGTTTTTT.